Sequencing of this T cell receptor beta chain was carried out in a study of T-cell reconstitution after alpha-beta-depleted transplantation in children. General study results and limits: Newly generated T cells supplied most T-cell counts and diversity one year post-transplant. Several hundred rapidly expanded clones from non-depleted graft cells reportedly supplied alpha-beta T cells about two months post-transplant. For some patients, TCRbeta diversity was high at day 60 because of recipient T cells and thymic progenitors that survived.

For TCRbeta, the library was prepared with unique molecular identifiers. TCRdb passed the PCR reads through MiXCR, listing each CDR3 protein once. The sample lists about 250,000 distinct CDR3 sequences, approximately 24% occurring once. The V gene's germline CDR1 is DFQATT and CDR2 SNEGSKA (reference sequence). CDR3 length equals 11 residues. Notes on this clonotype: The antigen is not known.

V usage is TRBV20-1 and J usage is TRBJ2-1; the D is unclear. The specimen comprised PBMCs, mostly from graft donor cells, sampled 360 days after TCRalphabeta/CD19-depleted stem cell transplant. The source of this sequence is a female patient aged 2-10 years who had a stem cell transplant for congenital amegakaryocytic thrombocytopenia, so the T cells may come from the graft donor. CDR3 in amino acids: CRTYRSGEQFF. In nucleotides, the CDR3 is TGCAGGACGTATCGGTCTGGTGAGCAGTTCTTC.